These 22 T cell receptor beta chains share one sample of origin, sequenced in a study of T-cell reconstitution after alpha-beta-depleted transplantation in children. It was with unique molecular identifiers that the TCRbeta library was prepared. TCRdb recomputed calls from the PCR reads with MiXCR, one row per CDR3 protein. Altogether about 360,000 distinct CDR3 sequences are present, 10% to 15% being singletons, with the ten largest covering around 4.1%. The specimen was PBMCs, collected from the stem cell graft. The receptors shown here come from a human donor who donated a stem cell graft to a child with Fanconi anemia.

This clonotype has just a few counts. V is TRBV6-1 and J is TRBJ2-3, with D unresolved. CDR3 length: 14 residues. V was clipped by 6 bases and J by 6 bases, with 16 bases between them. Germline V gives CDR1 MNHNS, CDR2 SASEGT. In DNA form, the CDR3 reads TGTGCCAGCAGCCCCTACGATACGTTGGATACGCAGTATTTT. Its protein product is CASSPYDTLDTQYF.

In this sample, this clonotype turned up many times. CDR3 coding DNA: TGTGCCAGCAGCTTAGATCGGTATGCTGAGCAGTTCTTC. Protein product: CASSLDRYAEQFF. J is TRBJ2-1 and V is TRBV11-2; D gene unclear. This CDR3 comprises 13 residues. Trimming pared 0 bases from V and 9 bases from J, leaving 9 bases between. The germline V gene has CDR1 SGHAT and CDR2 FQNNGV.

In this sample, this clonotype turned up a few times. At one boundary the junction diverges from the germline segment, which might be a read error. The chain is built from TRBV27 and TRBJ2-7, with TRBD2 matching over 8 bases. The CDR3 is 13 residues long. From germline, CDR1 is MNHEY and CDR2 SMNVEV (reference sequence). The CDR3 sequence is CVSGGLLADPLYF. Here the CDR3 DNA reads TGCGTCAGCGGTGGGTTACTAGCGGACCCCCTCTACTTC.

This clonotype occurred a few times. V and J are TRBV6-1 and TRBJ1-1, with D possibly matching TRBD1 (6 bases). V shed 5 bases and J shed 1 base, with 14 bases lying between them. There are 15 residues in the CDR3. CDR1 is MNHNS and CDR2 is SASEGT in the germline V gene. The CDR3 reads CASSPLTGWNTEAFF. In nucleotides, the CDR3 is TGTGCCAGCAGTCCCCTGACAGGTTGGAACACTGAAGCTTTCTTT.

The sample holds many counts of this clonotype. CDR3 coding DNA: TGCAGCGGCAACAGGGGGCGCGGAGAGACCCAGTACTTC. This codes for CSGNRGRGETQYF. The chain has TRBV29-1 and TRBJ2-5; 9 bases align to TRBD1. Germline V gene lookup returns CDR1 SQVTM and CDR2 ANQGSEA. The CDR3 has 13 residues. V trimming: 7 bases; J trimming: 4 bases; junction bases outside the gene matches: 7.

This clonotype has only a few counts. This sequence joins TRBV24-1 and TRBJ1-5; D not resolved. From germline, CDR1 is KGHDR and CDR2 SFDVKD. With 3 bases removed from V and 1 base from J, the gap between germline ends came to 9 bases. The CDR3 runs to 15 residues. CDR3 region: CATSDPTKSNQPQHF. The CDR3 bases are TGTGCCACCAGTGATCCCACGAAGAGCAATCAGCCCCAGCATTTT.

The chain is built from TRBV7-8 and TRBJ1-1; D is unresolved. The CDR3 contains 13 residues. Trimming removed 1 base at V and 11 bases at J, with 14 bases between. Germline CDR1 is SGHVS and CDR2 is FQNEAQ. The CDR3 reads CASSLGRAQEAFF. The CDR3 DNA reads TGTGCCAGCAGCTTAGGCCGGGCCCAGGAGGCTTTCTTT.

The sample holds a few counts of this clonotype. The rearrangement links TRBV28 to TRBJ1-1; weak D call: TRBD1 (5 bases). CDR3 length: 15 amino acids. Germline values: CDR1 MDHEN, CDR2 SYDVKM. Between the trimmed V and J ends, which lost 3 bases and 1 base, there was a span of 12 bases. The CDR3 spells CASSFRGDGNTEAFF. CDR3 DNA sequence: TGTGCCAGCAGTTTTCGGGGGGACGGGAACACTGAAGCTTTCTTT.

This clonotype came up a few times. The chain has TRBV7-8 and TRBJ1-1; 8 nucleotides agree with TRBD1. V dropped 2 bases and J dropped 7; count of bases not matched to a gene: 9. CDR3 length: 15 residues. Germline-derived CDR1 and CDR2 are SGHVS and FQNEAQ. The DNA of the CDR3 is TGTGCCAGCAGCTTATTCGCTACACAGGGGGATGAAGCTTTCTTT. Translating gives CASSLFATQGDEAFF.

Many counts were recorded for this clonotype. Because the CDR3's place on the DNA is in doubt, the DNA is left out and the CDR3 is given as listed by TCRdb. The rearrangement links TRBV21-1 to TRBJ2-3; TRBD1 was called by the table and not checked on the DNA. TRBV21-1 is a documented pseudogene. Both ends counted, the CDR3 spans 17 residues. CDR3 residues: CASSKGVASGSTDTQYF.

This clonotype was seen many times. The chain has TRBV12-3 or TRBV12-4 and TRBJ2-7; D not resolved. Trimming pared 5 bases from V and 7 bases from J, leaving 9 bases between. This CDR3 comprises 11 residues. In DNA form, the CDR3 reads TGTGCCAGCAGTAGCCTGAGAGAGCAGTACTTC. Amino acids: CASSSLREQYF.

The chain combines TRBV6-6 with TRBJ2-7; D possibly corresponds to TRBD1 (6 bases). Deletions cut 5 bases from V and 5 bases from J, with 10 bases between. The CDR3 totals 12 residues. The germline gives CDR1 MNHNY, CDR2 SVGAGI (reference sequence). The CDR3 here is CASSQQGHEQYF. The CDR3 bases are TGTGCCAGCAGTCAACAGGGCCACGAGCAGTACTTC.

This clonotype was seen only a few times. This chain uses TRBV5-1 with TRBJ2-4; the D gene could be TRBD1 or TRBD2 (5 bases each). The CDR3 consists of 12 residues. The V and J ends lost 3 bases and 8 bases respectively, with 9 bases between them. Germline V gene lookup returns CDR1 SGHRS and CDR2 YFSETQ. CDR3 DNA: TGCGCCAGCAGCTGGGACGGATACATTCAGTACTTC. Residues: CASSWDGYIQYF.

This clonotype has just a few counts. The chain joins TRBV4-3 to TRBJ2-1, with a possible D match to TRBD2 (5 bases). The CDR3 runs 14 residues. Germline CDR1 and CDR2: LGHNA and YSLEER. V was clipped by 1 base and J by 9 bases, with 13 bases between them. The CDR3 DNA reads TGCGCCAGCAGCCAAGTGGCAGCGGTGGGTGAGCAGTTCTTC. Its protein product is CASSQVAAVGEQFF.

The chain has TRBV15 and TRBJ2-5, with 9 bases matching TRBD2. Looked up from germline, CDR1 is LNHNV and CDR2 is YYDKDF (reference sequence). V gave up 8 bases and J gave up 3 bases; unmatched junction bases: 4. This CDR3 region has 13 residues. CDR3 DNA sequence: TGTGCCACCTCAATAGCGGGGGAAGAGACCCAGTACTTC. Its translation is CATSIAGEETQYF.

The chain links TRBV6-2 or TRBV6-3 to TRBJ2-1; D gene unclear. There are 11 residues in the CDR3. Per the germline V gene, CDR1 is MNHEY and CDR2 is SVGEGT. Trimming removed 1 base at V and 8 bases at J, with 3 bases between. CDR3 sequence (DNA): TGTGCCAGCAGTTACTTCTATGAGCAGTTCTTC. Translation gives CASSYFYEQFF.

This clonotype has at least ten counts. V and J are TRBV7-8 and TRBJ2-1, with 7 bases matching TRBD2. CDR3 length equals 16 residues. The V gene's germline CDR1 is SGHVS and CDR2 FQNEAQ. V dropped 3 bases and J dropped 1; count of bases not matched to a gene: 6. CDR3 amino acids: CASSFALAASYNEQFF. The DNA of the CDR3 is TGTGCCAGCAGCTTCGCGCTAGCGGCATCCTACAATGAGCAGTTCTTC.

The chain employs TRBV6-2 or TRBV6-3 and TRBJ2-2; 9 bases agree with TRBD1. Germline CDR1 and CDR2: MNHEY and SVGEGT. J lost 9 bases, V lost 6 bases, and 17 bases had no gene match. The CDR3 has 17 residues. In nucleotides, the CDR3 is TGTGCCAGCAGCAACCTCCCCGGGACAGGGTTTTTCCGGGAGCTGTTTTTT. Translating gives CASSNLPGTGFFRELFF.

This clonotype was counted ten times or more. CDR3 in amino acids: CASSFAGDYEQYV. CDR3 DNA sequence: TGTGCCAGCAGCTTCGCGGGGGACTACGAGCAGTACGTC. The chain joins TRBV7-9 to TRBJ2-7, with TRBD2 matching 7 bases. Germline V lookup: CDR1 SEHNR, CDR2 FQNEAQ (reference sequence). J lost 3 bases, V lost 3 bases, and 2 bases had no gene match. This CDR3 has 13 residues.

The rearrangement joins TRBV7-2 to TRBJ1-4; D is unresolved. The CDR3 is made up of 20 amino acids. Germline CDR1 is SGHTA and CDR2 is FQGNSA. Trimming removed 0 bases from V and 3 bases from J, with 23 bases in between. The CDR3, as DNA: TGTGCCAGCAGCTTAGCGGATGTTCAGAGCTTTGGCCGATCTAATGAAAAACTGTTTTTT. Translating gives CASSLADVQSFGRSNEKLFF.

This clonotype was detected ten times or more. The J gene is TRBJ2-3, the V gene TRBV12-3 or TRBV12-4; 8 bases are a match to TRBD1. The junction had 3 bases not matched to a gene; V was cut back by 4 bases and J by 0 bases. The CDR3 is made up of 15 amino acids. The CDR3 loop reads CASSYGTGSTDTQYF. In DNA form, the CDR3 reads TGTGCCAGCAGTTACGGGACAGGTAGCACAGATACGCAGTATTTT.

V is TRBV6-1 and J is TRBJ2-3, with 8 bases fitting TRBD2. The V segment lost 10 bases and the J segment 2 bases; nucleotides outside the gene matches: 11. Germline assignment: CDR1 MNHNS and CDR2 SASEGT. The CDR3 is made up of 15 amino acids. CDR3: CATTLQLADTDTQYF. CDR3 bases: TGTGCCACCACCTTACAACTAGCGGACACAGATACGCAGTATTTT.